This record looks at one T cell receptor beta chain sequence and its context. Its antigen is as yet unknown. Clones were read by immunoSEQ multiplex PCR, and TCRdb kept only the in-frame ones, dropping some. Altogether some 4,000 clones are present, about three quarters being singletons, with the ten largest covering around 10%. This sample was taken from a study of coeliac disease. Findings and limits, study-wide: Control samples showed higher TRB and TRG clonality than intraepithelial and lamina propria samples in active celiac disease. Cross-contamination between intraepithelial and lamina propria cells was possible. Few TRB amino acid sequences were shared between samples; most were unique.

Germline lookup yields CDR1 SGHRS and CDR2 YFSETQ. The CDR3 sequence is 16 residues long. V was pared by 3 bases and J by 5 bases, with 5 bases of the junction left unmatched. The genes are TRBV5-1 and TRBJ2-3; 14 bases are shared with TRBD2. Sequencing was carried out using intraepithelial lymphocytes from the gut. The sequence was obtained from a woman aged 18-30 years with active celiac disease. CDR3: CASSSGLAGVGDTQYF. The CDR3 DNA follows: TGCGCCAGCAGCTCGGGACTAGCGGGGGTCGGAGATACGCAGTATTTT.